This T cell receptor (beta chain) was sequenced for a study of cytomegalovirus exposure and HLA in healthy donors. Broader study findings: Upon later analysis, HLA-associated TCR beta chains proved more clonally expanded than other, equally common chains.

The primer mix had 60 Vbeta and 13 Jbeta primers. Generated by immunoSEQ multiplex PCR, the TCRdb table keeps only in-frame clones and is missing some. The sample holds around 130,000 clones, roughly two thirds seen once. The CDR3 is 15 amino acids. Per the germline V gene, CDR1 is WSHSY and CDR2 is SAAADI. Unmatched junction bases numbered 8, after V lost 4 bases and J lost 5 bases. Remarks on this clone: Its antigen remains unknown.

The origin of this receptor is a man under 40 in good health and CMV-seropositive. The material sequenced was PBMCs. This chain connects TRBV10-2 to TRBJ1-2, with 9 bases identical to TRBD1. The CDR3 reads CASSGGTGLVYGYTF. The CDR3 DNA follows: TGCGCCAGCAGTGGAGGGACAGGGCTCGTTTATGGCTACACCTTC.